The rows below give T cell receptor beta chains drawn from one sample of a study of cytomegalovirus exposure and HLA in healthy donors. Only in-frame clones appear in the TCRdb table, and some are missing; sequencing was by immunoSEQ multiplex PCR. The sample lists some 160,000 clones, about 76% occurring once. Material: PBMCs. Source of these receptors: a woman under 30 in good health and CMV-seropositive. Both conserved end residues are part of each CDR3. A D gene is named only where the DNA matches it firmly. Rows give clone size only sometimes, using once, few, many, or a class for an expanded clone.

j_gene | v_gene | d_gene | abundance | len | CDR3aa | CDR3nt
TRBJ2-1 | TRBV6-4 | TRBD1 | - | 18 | CASNIRDRGRRFDNEQFF | TGTGCCAGCAACATTAGGGACAGGGGGCGCCGGTTTGACAATGAGCAGTTCTTC
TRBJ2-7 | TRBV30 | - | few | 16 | CAWSGVGGAIKYEQYF | TGTGCCTGGAGTGGGGTAGGGGGGGCTATCAAATACGAGCAGTACTTC
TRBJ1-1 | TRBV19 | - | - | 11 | CASSGYGEAFF | TGTGCCAGTAGTGGGTACGGGGAAGCTTTCTTT
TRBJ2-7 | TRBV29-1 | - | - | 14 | CSVDFGRGTYEQYF | TGCAGCGTTGATTTTGGCAGGGGAACTTACGAGCAGTACTTC
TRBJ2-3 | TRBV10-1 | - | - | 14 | CASRSRNNADTQYF | TGCGCCAGCAGGTCTAGGAACAACGCAGATACGCAGTATTTT
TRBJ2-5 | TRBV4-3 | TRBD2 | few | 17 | CASSQDSLAGGRETQYF | TGCGCCAGCAGCCAAGATAGTTTAGCGGGGGGGCGGGAGACCCAGTACTTC
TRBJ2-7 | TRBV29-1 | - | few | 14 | CSVEVSAGAYEQYF | TGCAGCGTTGAGGTCTCGGCAGGGGCCTACGAGCAGTACTTC
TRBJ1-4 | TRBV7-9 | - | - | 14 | CASSAGGAYEKLFF | TGTGCCAGCAGCGCTGGAGGGGCATATGAAAAACTGTTTTTT
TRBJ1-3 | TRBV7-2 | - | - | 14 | CASSLDVGLNTIYF | TGTGCCAGCAGCTTAGACGTCGGTTTAAACACCATATATTTT
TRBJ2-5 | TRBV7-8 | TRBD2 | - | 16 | CASSLVASGWAETQYF | TGTGCCAGCAGCTTAGTGGCTAGCGGGTGGGCAGAGACCCAGTACTTC
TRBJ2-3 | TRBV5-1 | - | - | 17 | CASSSAVGDGSADTQYF | TGCGCCAGCAGCTCCGCGGTAGGTGACGGGTCGGCGGATACGCAGTATTTT
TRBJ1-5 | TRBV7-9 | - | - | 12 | CSSSPGEQPQHF | TGTTCCAGCAGCCCGGGGGAACAGCCCCAGCATTTT
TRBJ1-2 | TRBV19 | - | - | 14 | CASSIPAAPHGYTF | TGTGCCAGTAGTATCCCGGCGGCGCCCCATGGCTACACCTTC
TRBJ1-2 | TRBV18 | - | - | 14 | CASSLNREGSGYTF | TGTGCCAGCTCACTAAACAGGGAAGGGTCTGGCTACACCTTC
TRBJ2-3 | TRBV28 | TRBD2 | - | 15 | CASRTSGIGTDTQYF | TGTGCGAGCCGGACTAGCGGGATTGGAACAGATACGCAGTATTTT
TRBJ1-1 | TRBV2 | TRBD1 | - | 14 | CASSYNRGNTEAFF | TGTGCCAGCAGTTACAACAGGGGGAACACTGAAGCTTTCTTT
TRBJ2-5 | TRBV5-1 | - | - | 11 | CASSSQETQYF | TGCGCCAGCAGCTCGCAAGAGACCCAGTACTTC
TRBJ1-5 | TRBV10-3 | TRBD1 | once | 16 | CAISESTGGSNQPQHF | TGTGCCATCAGTGAGTCGACAGGGGGAAGCAATCAGCCCCAGCATTTT
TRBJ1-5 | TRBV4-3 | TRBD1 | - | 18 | CASSQNGGTGKWNQPQHF | TGCGCCAGCAGCCAGAACGGGGGGACAGGGAAGTGGAATCAGCCCCAGCATTTT
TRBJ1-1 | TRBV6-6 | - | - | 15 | CASSYLKQGNTEAFF | TGTGCCAGCAGTTACTTAAAACAGGGGAACACTGAAGCTTTCTTT
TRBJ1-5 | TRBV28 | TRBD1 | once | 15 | CASSIITGGNQPQHF | TGTGCCAGCAGTATTATTACAGGGGGCAATCAGCCCCAGCATTTT
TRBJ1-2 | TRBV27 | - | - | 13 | CASSFVAGNGYTF | TGTGCCAGCAGTTTCGTCGCAGGGAACGGCTACACCTTC
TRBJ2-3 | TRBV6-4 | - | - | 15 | CASSPLGGSTDTQYF | TGTGCCAGCAGTCCTCTCGGGGGAAGCACAGATACGCAGTATTTT
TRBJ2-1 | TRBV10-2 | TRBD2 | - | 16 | CASAVTPGVRLAEQFF | TGCGCCAGCGCAGTTACCCCAGGAGTCCGACTAGCGGAGCAGTTCTTC
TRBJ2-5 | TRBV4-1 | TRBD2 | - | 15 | CASSPVPSGQETQYF | TGCGCCAGCAGCCCCGTCCCTAGCGGACAAGAGACCCAGTACTTC
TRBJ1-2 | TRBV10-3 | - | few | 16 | CAIGLIVGEVNYGYTF | TGTGCCATCGGTCTCATAGTCGGGGAAGTTAACTATGGCTACACCTTC
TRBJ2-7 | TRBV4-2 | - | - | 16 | CASSQGVSGEDAEQYF | TGTGCCAGCAGCCAAGGGGTTTCAGGGGAAGATGCCGAGCAGTACTTC
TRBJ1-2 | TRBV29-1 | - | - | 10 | CSVSGDGYTF | TGCAGCGTCTCAGGGGATGGCTACACCTTC
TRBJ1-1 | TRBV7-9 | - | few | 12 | CSSLTPNTEAFF | TGTTCCAGCCTCACACCGAACACTGAAGCTTTCTTT
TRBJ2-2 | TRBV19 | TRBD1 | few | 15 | CASRGGQETTGELFF | TGTGCCAGTAGGGGGGGACAGGAGACCACCGGGGAGCTGTTTTTT
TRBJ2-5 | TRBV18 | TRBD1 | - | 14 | CASSPMDRGKTQYF | TGTGCCAGCTCACCCATGGACAGGGGAAAGACCCAGTACTTC
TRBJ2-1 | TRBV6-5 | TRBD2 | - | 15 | CASSYGGLAGDEQFF | TGTGCCAGCAGTTACGGTGGACTAGCTGGGGATGAGCAGTTCTTC
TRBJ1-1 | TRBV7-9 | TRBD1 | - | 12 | CSSSSGQGGAFF | TGTTCCAGCAGCTCCGGACAGGGGGGAGCTTTCTTT
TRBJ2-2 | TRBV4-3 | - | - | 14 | CASSRLRSTGELFF | TGCGCCAGCAGCCGCCTTAGGAGCACCGGGGAGCTGTTTTTT
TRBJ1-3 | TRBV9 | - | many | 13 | CASSAHTGNTIYF | TGTGCCAGCAGCGCACATACTGGAAACACCATATATTTT
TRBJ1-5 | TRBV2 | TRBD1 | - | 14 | CASSEDRGNQPQHF | TGTGCCAGCAGTGAGGACAGGGGAAATCAGCCCCAGCATTTT
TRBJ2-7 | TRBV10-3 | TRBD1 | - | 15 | CAISEGQGLIYEQYF | TGTGCCATCAGTGAGGGACAGGGACTTATCTACGAGCAGTACTTC
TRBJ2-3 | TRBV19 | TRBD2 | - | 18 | CASSIGTSVISSTDTQYF | TGTGCCAGTAGTATAGGAACTAGCGTAATATCTAGCACAGATACGCAGTATTTT
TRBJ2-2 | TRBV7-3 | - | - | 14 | CASSLELSTGELFF | TGTGCCAGCAGCTTAGAGTTGAGCACCGGGGAGCTGTTTTTT
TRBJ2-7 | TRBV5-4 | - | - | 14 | CASSQTTAAYEQYF | TGTGCCAGCAGCCAGACCACAGCGGCCTACGAGCAGTACTTC
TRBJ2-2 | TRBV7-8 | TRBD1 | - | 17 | CASSLNLRDRGPGELFF | TGTGCCAGCAGCTTAAATTTGAGGGACAGGGGGCCGGGGGAGCTGTTTTTT
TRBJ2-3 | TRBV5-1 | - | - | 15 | CASSLWDTSTDTQYF | TGCGCCAGCAGCCTGTGGGACACTAGCACAGATACGCAGTATTTT
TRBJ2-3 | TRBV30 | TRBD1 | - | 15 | CAWHRTGSNTDTQYF | TGTGCCTGGCACAGGACAGGGTCAAACACAGATACGCAGTATTTT
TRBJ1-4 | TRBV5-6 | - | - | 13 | CASSPAGNEKLFF | TGTGCCAGCAGCCCCGCAGGGAATGAAAAACTGTTTTTT
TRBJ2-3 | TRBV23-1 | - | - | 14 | CASSLGTSTDTQYF | TGCGCCAGCAGTCTCGGGACTAGCACAGATACGCAGTATTTT
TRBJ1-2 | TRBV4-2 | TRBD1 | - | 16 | CASSQEVDAGGNGYTF | TGTGCCAGCAGCCAAGAGGTGGACGCAGGGGGCAATGGCTACACCTTC
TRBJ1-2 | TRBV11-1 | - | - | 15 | CASSHPGGSNYGYTF | TGTGCCAGCAGCCACCCGGGGGGTTCAAACTATGGCTACACCTTC